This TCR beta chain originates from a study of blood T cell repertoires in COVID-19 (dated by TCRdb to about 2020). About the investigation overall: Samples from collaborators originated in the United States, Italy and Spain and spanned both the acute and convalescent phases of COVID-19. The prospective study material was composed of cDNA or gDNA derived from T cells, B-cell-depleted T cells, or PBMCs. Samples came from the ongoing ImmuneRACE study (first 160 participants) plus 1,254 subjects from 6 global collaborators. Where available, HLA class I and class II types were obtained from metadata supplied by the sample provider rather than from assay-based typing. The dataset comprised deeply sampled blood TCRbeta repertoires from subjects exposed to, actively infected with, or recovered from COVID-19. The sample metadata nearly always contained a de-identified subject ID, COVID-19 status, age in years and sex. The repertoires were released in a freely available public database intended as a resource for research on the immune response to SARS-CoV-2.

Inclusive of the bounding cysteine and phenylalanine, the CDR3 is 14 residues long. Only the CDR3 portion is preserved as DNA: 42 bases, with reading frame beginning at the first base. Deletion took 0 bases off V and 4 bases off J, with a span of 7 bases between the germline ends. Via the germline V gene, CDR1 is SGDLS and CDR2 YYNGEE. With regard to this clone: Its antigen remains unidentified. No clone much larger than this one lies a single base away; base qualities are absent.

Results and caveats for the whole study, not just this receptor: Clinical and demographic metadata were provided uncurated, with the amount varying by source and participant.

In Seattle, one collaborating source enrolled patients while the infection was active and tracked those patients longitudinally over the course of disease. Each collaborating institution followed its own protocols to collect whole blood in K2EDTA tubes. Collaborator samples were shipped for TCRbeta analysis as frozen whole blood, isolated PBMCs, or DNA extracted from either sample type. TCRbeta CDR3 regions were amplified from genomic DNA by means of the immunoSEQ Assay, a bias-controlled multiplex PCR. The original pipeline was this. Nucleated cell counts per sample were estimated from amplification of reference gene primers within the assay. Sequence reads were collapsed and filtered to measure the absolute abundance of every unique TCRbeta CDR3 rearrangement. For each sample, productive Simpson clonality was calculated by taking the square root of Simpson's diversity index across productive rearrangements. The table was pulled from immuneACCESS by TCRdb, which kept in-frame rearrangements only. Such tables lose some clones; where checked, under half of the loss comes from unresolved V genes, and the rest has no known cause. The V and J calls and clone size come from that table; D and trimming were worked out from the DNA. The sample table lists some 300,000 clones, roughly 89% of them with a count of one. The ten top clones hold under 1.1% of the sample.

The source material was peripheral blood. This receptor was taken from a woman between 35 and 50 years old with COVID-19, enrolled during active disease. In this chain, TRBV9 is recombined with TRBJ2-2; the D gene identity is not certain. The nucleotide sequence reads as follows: TGTGCCAGCAGCGTAGTTACCAGCACCGGGGAGCTGTTTTTT. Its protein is CASSVVTSTGELFF.